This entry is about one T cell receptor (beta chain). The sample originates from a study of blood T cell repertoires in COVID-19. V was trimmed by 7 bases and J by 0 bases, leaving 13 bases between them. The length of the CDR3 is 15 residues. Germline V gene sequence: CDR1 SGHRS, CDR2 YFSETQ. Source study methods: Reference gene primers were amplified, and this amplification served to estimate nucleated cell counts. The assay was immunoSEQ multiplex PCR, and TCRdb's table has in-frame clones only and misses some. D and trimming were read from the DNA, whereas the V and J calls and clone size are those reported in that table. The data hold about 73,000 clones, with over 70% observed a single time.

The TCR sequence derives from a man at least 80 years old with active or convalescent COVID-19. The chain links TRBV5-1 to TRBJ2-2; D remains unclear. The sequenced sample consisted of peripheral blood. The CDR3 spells CASSRSQTNTGELFF. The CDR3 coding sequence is TGCGCCAGCTCCCGGTCACAGACGAACACCGGGGAGCTGTTTTTT. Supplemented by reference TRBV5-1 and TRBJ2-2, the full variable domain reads KAGVTQTPRYLIKTRGQQVTLSCSPISGHRSVSWYQQTPGQGLQFLFEYFSETQRNKGNFPGRFSGRQFSNSRSEMNVSTLELGDSALYLCASSRSQTNTGELFFGEGSRLTVL.